A single TCR beta chain is shown here with its context. The final CDR3 position lacks the conserved phenylalanine or tryptophan, pointing to a likely read error. The data were obtained in a study of blood T cell repertoires in COVID-19. The germline V gene encodes CDR1 SGHRS and CDR2 YFSETQ. V lost 4 bases to trimming and J lost 2 bases, with 6 bases between them. The CDR3 consists of 12 residues. The table came from immunoSEQ multiplex PCR; TCRdb's copy has only in-frame clones and leaves some out. The profile shows more than 150,000 clones, around 82% of them singletons. This TCR was sampled from an elderly woman with acute or convalescent COVID-19. The V and J genes are TRBV5-1 and TRBJ1-2; D gene uncertain. Source material: peripheral blood. This CDR3 reads CASSDLNYGYTL. CDR3 bases: TGCGCCAGCAGCGACCTCAACTATGGCTACACCCTC.